This T cell receptor beta chain emerged from a study of T cells in Graves' hyperthyroidism and ophthalmopathy. This clonotype was seen only a few times. No antigen is known for it. The study left out patients who had uncontrolled infection, other autoimmune disease, pregnancy or lactation. The source of the PBMCs was approximately 10 ml of fresh peripheral blood. The V gene end was trimmed by 6 bases and the J gene end by 6 bases; junction bases not matched to a gene: 4. CDR1 is MNHNS, CDR2 SASEGT, per germline. This CDR3 region has 12 residues. Study findings and constraints: In the analysis, a 13 V-J model separated ophthalmopathy from stable hyperthyroidism.

Amplified TCR beta CDR3 regions came from RNA transcripts. The TCR CDR3 was amplified in a first-round RT-PCR using the HTBI primer set. From the multiplex PCR reads, TCRdb called clonotypes with MiXCR, one entry per CDR3 protein. The table has some 510,000 distinct CDR3 sequences, around 20% seen once. The sequenced sample consisted of blood. This chain uses TRBV6-1 with TRBJ1-2; 7 bases match TRBD1. The TCR comes from a man between 18 and 29 years old with Graves' hyperthyroidism. The CDR3 bases are TGTGCCAGCAGCCAGACAGGGAATGGCTACACCTTC. As protein: CASSQTGNGYTF.